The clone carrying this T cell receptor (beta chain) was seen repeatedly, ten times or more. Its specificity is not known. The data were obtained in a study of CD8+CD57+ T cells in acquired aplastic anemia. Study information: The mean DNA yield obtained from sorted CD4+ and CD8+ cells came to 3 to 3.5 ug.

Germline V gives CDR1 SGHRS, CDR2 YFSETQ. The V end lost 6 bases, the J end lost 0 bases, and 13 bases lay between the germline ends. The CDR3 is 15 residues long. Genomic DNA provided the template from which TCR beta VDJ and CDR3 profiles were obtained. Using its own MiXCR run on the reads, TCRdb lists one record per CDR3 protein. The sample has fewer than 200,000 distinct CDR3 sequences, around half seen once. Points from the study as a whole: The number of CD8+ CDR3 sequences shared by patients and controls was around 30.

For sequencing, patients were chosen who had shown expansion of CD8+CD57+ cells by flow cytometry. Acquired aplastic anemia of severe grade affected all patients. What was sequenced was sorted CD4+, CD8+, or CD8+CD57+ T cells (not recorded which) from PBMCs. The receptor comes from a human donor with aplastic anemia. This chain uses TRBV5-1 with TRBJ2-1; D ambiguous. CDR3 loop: CASTYELPSYNEQFF. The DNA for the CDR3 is TGCGCCAGCACGTATGAATTACCCTCCTACAATGAGCAGTTCTTC. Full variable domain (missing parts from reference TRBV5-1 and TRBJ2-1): KAGVTQTPRYLIKTRGQQVTLSCSPISGHRSVSWYQQTPGQGLQFLFEYFSETQRNKGNFPGRFSGRQFSNSRSEMNVSTLELGDSALYLCASTYELPSYNEQFFGPGTRLTVL.